The 15 T cell receptor beta chains given below trace back to one sample, sequenced in a study of CD8+CD57+ T cells in acquired aplastic anemia. Profiling that covered TCR beta VDJ and CDR3 relied on genomic DNA as its template. TCRdb redid the calling of the reads with MiXCR, one entry per CDR3 protein. Of about 220,000 distinct CDR3 sequences in the sample, roughly 33% were seen once. The material sequenced was sorted CD4+, CD8+, or CD8+CD57+ T cells (not recorded which) from PBMCs. The source is a human donor in good health, serving as a control.

The chain carries TRBV19 and TRBJ1-3; no definite D call. Looked up from germline, CDR1 is LNHDA and CDR2 is SQIVND (reference sequence). The CDR3 is 14 residues long. V lost 8 bases, J lost 0 bases, and 11 bases lay in between. The CDR3 sequence is CASASGYSGNTIYF. The CDR3 DNA follows: TGTGCCAGTGCAAGTGGTTACTCTGGAAACACCATATATTTT. The full variable domain, its missing parts supplied by reference TRBV19 and TRBJ1-3, is DGGITQSPKYLFRKEGQNVTLSCEQNLNHDAMYWYRQDPGQGLRLIYYSQIVNDFQKGDIAEGYSVSREKKESFPLTVTSAQKNPTAFYLCASASGYSGNTIYFGEGSWLTVV.

This clonotype was observed many times. The chain links TRBV20-1 to TRBJ2-3; D unresolved. Trimming took 6 bases from V and 2 from J, leaving 6 bases between them. Per the germline V gene, CDR1 is DFQATT and CDR2 is SNEGSKA (reference sequence). The CDR3 covers 11 residues. The CDR3, as DNA: TGCAGTGCGGTAAACACAGATACGCAGTATTTT. Amino acids: CSAVNTDTQYF.

The chain has TRBV2 and TRBJ2-3, with 9 nucleotides matching TRBD2. V lost 4 bases, J lost 4 bases, and 6 bases stayed unmatched. The CDR3 runs 15 residues. Germline V CDR1 and CDR2: SNHLY, FYNNEI. The chain's CDR3 is CASSGGRGGPDTQYF. The CDR3, as DNA: TGTGCCAGCAGTGGTGGGCGGGGGGGCCCAGATACGCAGTATTTT.

The chain links TRBV19 to TRBJ2-1; the D gene is possibly TRBD2 (5 bases). V dropped 6 bases and J dropped 0 bases, with 21 bases sitting between them. CDR3 length equals 18 residues. CDR1 and CDR2 from the germline V gene are LNHDA and SQIVND (reference sequence). CDR3 nucleotide sequence: TGTGCCAGTAGCATGGGGAGATTATTGGAGAGCTCCTACAATGAGCAGTTCTTC. Protein: CASSMGRLLESSYNEQFF.

There are many counts of this clonotype. This rearrangement joins TRBV10-3 to TRBJ2-2; D is unclear. Germline-derived CDR1 and CDR2 are ENHRY and SYGVKD. The CDR3 is made up of 15 amino acids. The V gene lost 7 bases and the J gene lost 4 bases, with 16 bases spanning the gap. The CDR3 sequence is CAIMVAGRGTGELFF. CDR3 in DNA: TGTGCCATCATGGTCGCCGGGCGTGGCACCGGGGAGCTGTTTTTT.

The rearrangement uses TRBV4-2 and TRBJ2-5; D ambiguous. Germline-derived CDR1 and CDR2 are LGHNA and YNFKEQ. Deletions cut 2 bases from V and 1 base from J, with 14 bases between. The length of the CDR3 is 16 residues. The CDR3 protein is CASSQSPTSSQETQYF. The CDR3 bases are TGTGCCAGCAGCCAATCCCCGACAAGTTCCCAAGAGACCCAGTACTTC.

The CDR3 DNA reads TGTGCCAGCTCACCATCAGGGCGTGAAGCTTTCTTT. This sequence encodes CASSPSGREAFF. This chain uses TRBV18 with TRBJ1-1; a possible D gene is TRBD1 (5 bases). Germline lookup yields CDR1 KGHSH and CDR2 LQKENI. With 2 bases removed from V and 7 bases from J, the gap between germline ends came to 8 bases. The CDR3 spans 12 residues.

This clonotype occurred many times. The V call is TRBV19, the J call TRBJ2-1; TRBD2 agrees at 14 bases. Germline V gives CDR1 LNHDA, CDR2 SQIVND (reference sequence). V lost 5 bases and J lost 9; bases outside the gene matches: 6. The CDR3 spans 15 residues. The DNA for the CDR3 is TGTGCCAGTAGTCCGGGACTAGCGGGAGTAGTTGAGCAGTTCTTC. Translated: CASSPGLAGVVEQFF.

For this clonotype: A much larger clonotype is one base distant, so this may be a read error. J is TRBJ1-5 and V is TRBV2; D is unclear. Germline V gene lookup returns CDR1 SNHLY and CDR2 FYNNEI. CDR3 size: 15 residues. In nucleotides, the CDR3 is TGTGCCAGCAGCCAAACAGACGGCAGCAGTCAGCCCCAGCATTTT. Protein sequence: CASSQTDGSSQPQHF.

This clonotype was picked up a small number of times. A much larger clone differs from this one at a single base, so this may be a read error. This CDR3 fails to terminate in the conserved phenylalanine or tryptophan, so it likely reflects a read error. J is TRBJ1-1 and V is TRBV2, with D tentatively TRBD1 (6 bases). V lost 5 bases and J 4 bases, leaving 17 bases between the germline ends. Germline V gives CDR1 SNHLY, CDR2 FYNNEI. The CDR3 totals 15 residues. The CDR3 sequence is CASSTQGSGGTEAFL. The CDR3 bases are TGTGCCAGCAGTACCCAGGGGTCGGGTGGCACTGAAGCTTTCCTT.

CDR3 residues: CASRTGIETQYF. CDR3 sequence (DNA): TGTGCCAGCAGGACAGGTATAGAGACCCAGTACTTC. The J gene is TRBJ2-5, the V gene TRBV2; perhaps TRBD1 as D (6 bases). CDR1 and CDR2 (germline): SNHLY, FYNNEI. The V gene lost 6 bases and the J gene lost 4 bases, with 9 bases spanning the gap. This CDR3 has 12 residues.

This clonotype was seen repeatedly, ten times or more. The chain combines TRBV18 with TRBJ1-2; 7 bases line up with TRBD1. Unmatched junction bases numbered 6, after V lost 3 bases and J lost 2 bases. The CDR3 contains 15 residues. CDR1 is KGHSH, CDR2 LQKENI, per germline. In nucleotides, the CDR3 is TGTGCCAGCTCACCCTCGACAGGGCGAAACTATGGCTACACCTTC. It is translated as CASSPSTGRNYGYTF.

The table lists this clonotype with many counts. The V gene is TRBV5-1, the J gene TRBJ1-2; no reliable D call. The germline V and J ends were trimmed by 3 bases and 2 bases, with 14 bases remaining between them. The CDR3 has 15 amino acids. Germline V CDR1 and CDR2: SGHRS, YFSETQ. CDR3 nucleotide sequence: TGCGCCAGCAGCTGGGGAAGGACGGGAAACTATGGCTACACCTTC. Its translation is CASSWGRTGNYGYTF.

The chain links TRBV25-1 to TRBJ1-3; a possible D gene is TRBD1 (5 bases). V shed 8 bases and J shed 7 bases, with 21 bases lying between them. This CDR3 contains 15 residues. Germline V lookup: CDR1 MGHDK, CDR2 SYGVNS. CDR3 nucleotide sequence: TGTGCCAGCGGTACCGGGGCAGGACCATCTAACACCATATATTTT. Encoded protein: CASGTGAGPSNTIYF.

The V and J genes are TRBV29-1 and TRBJ1-2; D is possibly TRBD1 (6 bases). This CDR3 has 14 amino acids. The V and J ends lost 6 bases and 3 bases respectively, with 17 bases between them. Germline lookup yields CDR1 SQVTM and CDR2 ANQGSEA. CDR3 protein: CSVGAGEADYGYTF. CDR3 DNA: TGCAGCGTGGGGGCAGGGGAAGCCGACTATGGCTACACCTTC.